Sequencing of this T cell receptor (beta chain) was carried out in a study of long-term antiretroviral therapy in people with HIV. The CDR3 loop spans 17 amino acids. Trimming removed 1 base from V and 2 bases from J, with 15 bases in between. The germline V gene encodes CDR1 MGHRA and CDR2 YSYEKL. Assay version v3.0 of immunoSEQ was used, and it was run at survey level. Repertoires were generated with immunoSEQ multiplex PCR, while TCRdb's copy carries only in-frame clones and drops some. The sample includes 20,000 or so clones, just over 75% of them seen just once. The chain joins TRBV4-1 to TRBJ2-1; D perhaps matches TRBD2 (6 bases). The material was unsorted PBMCs, obtained 0.5 years before starting antiretroviral therapy. This receptor was obtained from a woman between 50 and 59 years old with HIV. The CDR3 is CASSQVASEITYNEQFF. The DNA for the CDR3 is TGCGCCAGCAGCCAAGTCGCTAGCGAAATCACCTACAATGAGCAGTTCTTC.